These 5 T cell receptor beta chains originate from one sample sequenced in a study of cytomegalovirus exposure and HLA in healthy donors. TCRdb's table, derived via immunoSEQ multiplex PCR, lists solely in-frame clones and lacks some. The table lists around 300,000 clones, 88% of them singletons. Sequenced sample: PBMCs. The receptors stem from a man aged 25-40 years in good health and CMV-seronegative.

This clone has more than one count but fewer than ten. The chain has TRBV2 and TRBJ2-7; D call uncertain. Per germline, CDR1 SNHLY and CDR2 FYNNEI. Trimming shortened V by 6 bases and J by 0 bases, and 9 bases separated the two germline ends. CDR3 length: 13 amino acids. The CDR3 region is CASRTFSSYEQYF. The CDR3 DNA is TGTGCCAGCAGGACATTTAGCTCCTACGAGCAGTACTTC.

This chain joins TRBV4-3 and TRBJ1-2; TRBD1 is a possible D gene (6 bases). The CDR3 sequence is 15 residues long. Germline assignment: CDR1 LGHNA and CDR2 YSLEER. Trimming stripped 1 base from V and 4 bases from J, with 13 bases between. The CDR3, as DNA: TGCGCCAGCAGCCAAGGGGTTGGACAGATCTATGGCTACACCTTC. This translates into CASSQGVGQIYGYTF.

The J gene is TRBJ2-1, the V gene TRBV10-2; 9 bases fit TRBD1. Germline CDR1 and CDR2: WSHSY and SAAADI. V lost 6 bases to trimming and J lost 6 bases; unmatched junction nucleotides: 9. This CDR3 region has 15 residues. The chain's CDR3 is CASRETGTGTNEQFF. In nucleotides, the CDR3 is TGCGCCAGCAGGGAAACCGGGACAGGGACCAATGAGCAGTTCTTC.

The rearrangement joins TRBV5-6 to TRBJ2-7, with 7 nucleotides matching TRBD1. There are 13 residues in the CDR3. V was pared by 3 bases and J by 1 base, with 1 base of the junction left unmatched. Germline CDR1 and CDR2: SGHDT and YYEEEE. The CDR3 coding sequence is TGTGCCAGCAGCTGGGACAGATCCTACGAGCAGTACTTC. This sequence encodes CASSWDRSYEQYF.

The rearrangement joins TRBV7-6 to TRBJ2-5; TRBD2 is a possible D gene (5 bases). Germline V gene data show CDR1 as SGHVS and CDR2 as FNYEAQ. Trimming shortened V by 5 bases and J by 4 bases, and 17 bases separated the two germline ends. CDR3 length equals 15 residues. This CDR3 reads CASSPRIGGGETQYF. The DNA of the CDR3 is TGTGCCAGCAGCCCAAGGATAGGAGGAGGAGAGACCCAGTACTTC. The whole variable domain, remainder taken from reference TRBV7-6 and TRBJ2-5, is GAGVSQSPRYKVTKRGQDVALRCDPISGHVSLYWYRQALGQGPEFLTYFNYEAQQDKSGLPNDRFSAERPEGSISTLTIQRTEQRDSAMYRCASSPRIGGGETQYFGPGTRLLVL.